The T cell receptor (beta chain) under discussion was sequenced for a study of OX40 agonist ivuxolimab in advanced cancers. Turning to the overall study: Ivuxolimab was an agonistic, fully human IgG2 monoclonal antibody directed against OX40 (CD134), a costimulatory receptor. Intravenous ivuxolimab was administered to patients every 2 weeks at six dose levels: 0.01, 0.1, 0.3, 1.5, 3 and 10 mg/kg. Among the roughly 50 dose-escalation patients, around 19 had hepatocellular carcinoma, 15 or so melanoma, 9 renal cell carcinoma and 9 head and neck cancer. In the dose-escalation cohort, approximately 82% of patients were male, and the mean age was approximately 60 years, with a range of roughly 20 to 80. Patients were allowed to have had prior anti-PD-1, anti-PD-L1 or anti-CTLA-4 therapy, and 40% to 45% of the dose-escalation patients had been treated with checkpoint inhibitors. Partial responses occurred in three dose-escalation patients, of whom one had hepatocellular carcinoma and two had cutaneous melanoma. Peripheral TCRbeta sequencing aimed to test whether ivuxolimab altered TCR sequence diversity and caused clonal T-cell expansion. The paper covers the monotherapy dose-escalation part of the phase I ivuxolimab trial, which included N of about 56 patients.

A note on this clone: It has no known antigen specificity. No base-level quality is on record; no much larger clone is a single base apart.

Patients with a history of autoimmune disease or receiving systemic immunosuppression were excluded from the trial. Peripheral blood for TCR sequencing was drawn from every dose cohort at baseline, at cycle 4 day 1 and at cycle 7 day 1. The samples were drawn from a first-in-human, open-label, multicenter phase I dose-escalation trial of ivuxolimab. The trial enrolled adults with locally advanced or metastatic head and neck squamous cell, hepatocellular, melanoma or renal cell carcinoma. Before TCR sequencing, CD4+ and CD8+ T cells were separately sorted from peripheral blood. For sequencing of the TCRbeta CDR3 region, genomic DNA was extracted from the sorted cells. The immunoSEQ Assay was used to sequence the TCRbeta CDR3 regions. TCRdb mirrors the immuneACCESS table, restricted to in-frame sequences. Some clones are absent from its copies; in checked studies, under half trace to an unresolved V gene, and the reason for the others is unknown. The sample table contains 95,000 to 100,000 clones; only one count was recorded for around 94% of them. 0.25% to 0.3% of the sample belongs to the ten largest clones.

What the research found in general, with its limitations: Low levels of normalized T-cell clonal expansion were also seen in some patients who did not respond. Partial responders in the 0.1-3.0 mg/kg groups had among the lowest normalized peripheral clonal expansion, especially among CD8+ T cells. After ivuxolimab, more expanded clones were found on average in CD8+ T cells than in CD4+ T cells. The antigen specificity of the clonally expanded peripheral T cells was not determined. Clonal expansion of both CD4+ and CD8+ blood T cells was observed from baseline to week 6 at doses 0.1 to 3.0 mg/kg.

According to the germline V gene, CDR1 reads MGHRA and CDR2 reads YSYEKL. The CDR3 runs 19 amino acids, cysteine and phenylalanine included. Just CDR3 DNA is preserved here, 57 bases in frame from base 1. Germline trimming amounts to 8 bases on V and 2 bases on J, with 20 as the count of junction bases outside the gene matches. The starting material was CD4+ or CD8+ T cells sorted from blood, obtained in a trial of the OX40 agonist ivuxolimab. The sequence came from an adult with an advanced solid tumor such as melanoma, head and neck, liver or kidney cancer. The receptor chain draws on TRBV4-1 and TRBJ2-3, with 9 middle bases fitting TRBD2. The nucleotide sequence reads TGCGCCAGCTCCCCCGCGCGGGTAAATATAGCGGGGGACACAGATACGCAGTATTTT. The encoded protein is CASSPARVNIAGDTDTQYF.